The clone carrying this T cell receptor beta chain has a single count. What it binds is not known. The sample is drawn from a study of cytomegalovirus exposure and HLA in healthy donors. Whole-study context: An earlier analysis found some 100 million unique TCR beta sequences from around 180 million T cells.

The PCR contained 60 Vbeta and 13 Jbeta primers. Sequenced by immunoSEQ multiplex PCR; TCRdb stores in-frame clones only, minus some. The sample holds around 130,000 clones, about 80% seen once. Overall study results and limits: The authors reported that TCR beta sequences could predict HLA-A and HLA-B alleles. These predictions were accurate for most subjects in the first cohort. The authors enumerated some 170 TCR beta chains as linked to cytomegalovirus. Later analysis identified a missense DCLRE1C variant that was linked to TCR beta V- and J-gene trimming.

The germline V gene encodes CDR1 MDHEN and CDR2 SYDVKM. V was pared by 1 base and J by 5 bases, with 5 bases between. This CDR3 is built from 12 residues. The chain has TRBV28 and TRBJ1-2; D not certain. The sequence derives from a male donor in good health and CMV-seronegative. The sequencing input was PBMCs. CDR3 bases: TGTGCCAGCAGTTTATCCCAGTATGGCTACACCTTC. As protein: CASSLSQYGYTF.